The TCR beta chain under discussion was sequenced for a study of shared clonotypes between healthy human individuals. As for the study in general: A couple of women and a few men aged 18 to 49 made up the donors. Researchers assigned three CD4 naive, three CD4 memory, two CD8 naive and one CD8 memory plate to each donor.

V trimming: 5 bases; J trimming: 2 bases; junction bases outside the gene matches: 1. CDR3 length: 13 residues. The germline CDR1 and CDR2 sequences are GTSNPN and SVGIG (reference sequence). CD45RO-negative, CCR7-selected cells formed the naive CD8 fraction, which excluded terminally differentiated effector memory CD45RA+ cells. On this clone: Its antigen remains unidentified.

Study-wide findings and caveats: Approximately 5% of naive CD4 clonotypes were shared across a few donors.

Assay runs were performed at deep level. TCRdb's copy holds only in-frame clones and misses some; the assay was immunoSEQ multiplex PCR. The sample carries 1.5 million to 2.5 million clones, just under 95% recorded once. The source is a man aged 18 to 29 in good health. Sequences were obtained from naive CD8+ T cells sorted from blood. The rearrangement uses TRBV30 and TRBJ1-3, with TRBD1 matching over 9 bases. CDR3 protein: CAWDRGAGNTIYF. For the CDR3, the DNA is TGTGCCTGGGACAGGGGGGCTGGAAACACCATATATTTT.